Following are 18 T cell receptor beta chains from one sample sequenced in a study of T cell responses to AZD1222 COVID-19 vaccine (dated by TCRdb to the early 2020s). Library method: the immunoSEQ multiplex PCR assay. The table comes from immuneACCESS by way of TCRdb, which keeps in-frame sequences with V and J called. Part of the clones is missing from these tables; in studies checked, under half for an unresolved V gene and the rest for unknown reasons. For this sample the table gives around 110,000 clones, of which approximately 83% were detected only once. Roughly 4.3% of the sample rests with the top ten. Interpreted using the paper, the time point label stands for: baseline before first vaccination. The sample's treatment or condition, from its label and the paper: meningococcal conjugate vaccine given as trial control. The material sequenced was peripheral blood, taken on day 0 of MenACWY control vaccination. Receptors originate from an adult in good health.

In its sample, this clone was seen a few times. The rearrangement uses TRBV2 and TRBJ2-7; D is unresolved. This CDR3 comprises 11 residues. Germline CDR1 SNHLY, CDR2 FYNNEI. Trimming removed 4 bases at V and 3 bases at J, with 4 bases between. The CDR3 here is CASSGRYEQYF. In DNA, the CDR3 is TGTGCCAGCAGTGGGCGCTACGAGCAGTACTTC.

This clone has more than one count but fewer than ten. V usage is TRBV7-9 and J usage is TRBJ1-1; D gene ambiguous. The CDR3 length is 15 residues. The V and J ends lost 1 base and 1 base respectively, with 10 bases between them. Germline-derived CDR1 and CDR2 are SEHNR and FQNEAQ (reference sequence). The CDR3 DNA reads as TGTGCCAGCAGCTTAGTAGTTACGGGGAACACTGAAGCTTTCTTT. This sequence encodes CASSLVVTGNTEAFF.

The chain couples TRBV3-1 (or the pseudogene TRBV3-2) to TRBJ2-1; no definite D call. Looked up from germline, CDR1 is LGHDT and CDR2 is YNNKEL (reference sequence). This CDR3 has 13 residues. Trimming shortened V by 1 base and J by 5 bases, and 6 bases separated the two germline ends. The CDR3 nucleotides are TGTGCCAGCAGCCAAGGACCAAACAATGAGCAGTTCTTC. Amino acids: CASSQGPNNEQFF.

The chain is built from TRBV20-1 and TRBJ1-2, with a tentative D call TRBD1 (5 bases). Germline values: CDR1 DFQATT, CDR2 SNEGSKA (reference sequence). The germline V and J ends were trimmed by 3 bases and 6 bases, with 17 bases remaining between them. The CDR3 loop spans 14 amino acids. The CDR3 reads CSASLTGQAHGYTF. CDR3 nucleotide sequence: TGCAGTGCTAGTCTAACAGGTCAAGCGCATGGCTACACCTTC.

The CDR3 DNA reads as TGTGCCAGCACGGCCTCCGGGCAGCGCTATGGCTACACCTTC. Its translation: CASTASGQRYGYTF. The gene calls are TRBV6-5 and TRBJ1-2; D is undetermined. The V end lost 7 bases, the J end lost 4 bases, and 16 bases lay between the germline ends. The germline V gene encodes CDR1 MNHEY and CDR2 SVGAGI. The CDR3 is 14 amino acids.

The rearrangement links TRBV9 to TRBJ1-4; no clear D. Between the trimmed V and J ends, which lost 0 bases and 8 bases, there was a span of 17 bases. The germline gives CDR1 SGDLS, CDR2 YYNGEE. The CDR3 loop spans 16 amino acids. This CDR3 reads CASSVGSTGGGEKLFF. The CDR3 DNA sequence: TGTGCCAGCAGCGTAGGCAGTACGGGAGGTGGGGAAAAACTGTTTTTT.

This sequence joins TRBV27 and TRBJ1-5; unclear D gene. Germline V CDR1 and CDR2: MNHEY, SMNVEV (reference sequence). CDR3 length: 13 amino acids. Trimming left V 2 bases short and J 7 bases short, with 9 bases between. Written as DNA, the CDR3 is TGTGCCAGCAGTTTAGTGGTTGGCCAGCCCCAGCATTTT. This gives the protein CASSLVVGQPQHF.

The chain is built from TRBV6-5 and TRBJ2-7; no firm D call. The CDR3 is 12 amino acids. CDR1 is MNHEY and CDR2 is SVGAGI in the germline V gene. With 7 bases removed from V and 0 bases from J, the gap between germline ends came to 7 bases. CDR3 sequence: CASTQSSYEQYF. CDR3 DNA: TGTGCCAGCACGCAGAGCTCCTACGAGCAGTACTTC.

This chain uses TRBV9 with TRBJ1-2; 7 positions match TRBD1. Trimming took 2 bases from V and 2 from J; bases not matched to a gene: 6. Germline CDR1 is SGDLS and CDR2 is YYNGEE. There are 15 residues in the CDR3. CDR3 in DNA: TGTGCCAGCAGCGTCCAGGGGGGGACCAACTATGGCTACACCTTC. Translation: CASSVQGGTNYGYTF.

The chain employs TRBV12-3 or TRBV12-4 and TRBJ1-1; D perhaps matches TRBD1 (6 bases). This CDR3 has 13 residues. V lost 7 bases and J lost 7, with 16 bases in between. This CDR3 reads CASTLGTTNEAFF. CDR3 nucleotides: TGTGCCAGCACCCTAGGGACAACGAATGAAGCTTTCTTT.

The chain joins TRBV4-3 to TRBJ2-1; D may be TRBD1 (6 bases). There are 17 residues in the CDR3. CDR1 and CDR2 (germline): LGHNA, YSLEER. V lost 0 bases to trimming and J lost 4 bases, with 16 bases between them. The CDR3 here is CASSQDLARTAYNEQFF. CDR3 coding DNA: TGCGCCAGCAGCCAAGATTTGGCCCGGACAGCTTACAATGAGCAGTTCTTC.

The chain is built from TRBV19 and TRBJ2-2, with D possibly matching TRBD1 (5 bases). Trimming took 1 base from V and 3 from J, leaving 12 bases between them. The CDR3 is made up of 16 amino acids. CDR1 and CDR2 from the germline V gene are LNHDA and SQIVND (reference sequence). The CDR3 here is CASSIGDSGYTGELFF. In DNA, the CDR3 is TGTGCCAGTAGTATAGGCGACTCAGGGTACACCGGGGAGCTGTTTTTT.

A word on this clone: The same CDR3 arises from other DNA sequences in this sample as well. The V and J genes are TRBV5-1 and TRBJ1-4, with D unresolved. CDR3 size: 14 residues. V lost 0 bases and J lost 0, with 3 bases in between. Germline V CDR1 and CDR2: SGHRS, YFSETQ. Written as DNA, the CDR3 is TGCGCCAGCAGCTTGGCAGCAACTAATGAAAAACTGTTTTTT. Residues: CASSLAATNEKLFF.

This clone was counted only a few times. V gene TRBV5-5 combines with J gene TRBJ2-1; perhaps TRBD1 as D (6 bases). The germline gives CDR1 SGHKS, CDR2 YYEKEE (reference sequence). V lost 4 bases and J 2 bases, leaving 16 bases between the germline ends. This CDR3 is 16 amino acids long. Here the CDR3 DNA reads TGTGCCAGCAGCCTCACTTGGACAGTTACCTACAATGAGCAGTTCTTC. Translated: CASSLTWTVTYNEQFF.

The gene calls are TRBV28 and TRBJ1-5, with D unclear. Germline V gene sequence: CDR1 MDHEN, CDR2 SYDVKM. CDR3 length equals 15 residues. Trimming left V 1 base short and J 0 bases short, with 7 bases between. The CDR3 spells CASSLSSYSNQPQHF. CDR3 nucleotides: TGTGCCAGCAGTTTATCGTCGTATAGCAATCAGCCCCAGCATTTT.

The genes are TRBV3-1 (or the pseudogene TRBV3-2) and TRBJ1-2; 8 nucleotides match TRBD1. Germline V gene sequence: CDR1 LGHDT, CDR2 YNNKEL (reference sequence). Trimming at V came to 5 bases and at J to 8 bases, leaving 4 bases not matched to a gene. This CDR3 contains 12 residues. The CDR3 coding sequence is TGTGCCAGCAGCGACAGGGGCGAGGGCTACACCTTC. Its protein product is CASSDRGEGYTF.

In this sample, this clone turned up a few times. The rearrangement uses TRBV7-2 and TRBJ1-1; D unresolved. This CDR3 contains 14 residues. Germline V gives CDR1 SGHTA, CDR2 FQGNSA. V lost 1 base to trimming and J lost 1 base, with 7 bases between them. The CDR3 protein is CASSLVRKNTEAFF. CDR3 coding DNA: TGTGCCAGCAGCTTAGTCAGGAAGAACACTGAAGCTTTCTTT.

This clone is a singleton in its sample. The J gene is TRBJ2-2, the V gene TRBV12-3 or TRBV12-4; D possibly corresponds to TRBD1 (5 bases). This CDR3 contains 13 residues. V gave up 2 bases and J gave up 5 bases, with 6 bases separating them. CDR3 coding DNA: TGTGCCAGCAGTTTAAAGGGGACCGGGGAGCTGTTTTTT. It specifies CASSLKGTGELFF.